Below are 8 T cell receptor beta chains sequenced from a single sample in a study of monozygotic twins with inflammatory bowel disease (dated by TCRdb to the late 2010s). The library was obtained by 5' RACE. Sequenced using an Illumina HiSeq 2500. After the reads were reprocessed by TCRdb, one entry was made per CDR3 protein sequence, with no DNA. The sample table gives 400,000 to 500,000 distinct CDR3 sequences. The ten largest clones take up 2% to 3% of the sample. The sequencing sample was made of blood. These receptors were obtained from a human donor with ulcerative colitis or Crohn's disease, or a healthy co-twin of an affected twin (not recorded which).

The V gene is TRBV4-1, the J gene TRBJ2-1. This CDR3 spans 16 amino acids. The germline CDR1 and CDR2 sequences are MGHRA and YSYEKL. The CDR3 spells CASSPRRGASYNEQFF.

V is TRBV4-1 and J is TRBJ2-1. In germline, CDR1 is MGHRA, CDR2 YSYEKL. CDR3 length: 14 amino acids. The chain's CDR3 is CASSQDGLYNEQFF.

The CDR3 reads CASSNIWAQKNTEAFF. The chain links TRBV11-2 to TRBJ1-1; TCRdb's D call, TRBD1, is unchecked because there is no DNA. The CDR3 has 16 amino acids. The germline V gene has CDR1 SGHAT and CDR2 FQNNGV.

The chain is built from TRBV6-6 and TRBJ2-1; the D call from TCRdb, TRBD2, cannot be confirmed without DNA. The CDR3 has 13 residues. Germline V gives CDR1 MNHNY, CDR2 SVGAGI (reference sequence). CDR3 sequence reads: CASSYLTSGPQFF.

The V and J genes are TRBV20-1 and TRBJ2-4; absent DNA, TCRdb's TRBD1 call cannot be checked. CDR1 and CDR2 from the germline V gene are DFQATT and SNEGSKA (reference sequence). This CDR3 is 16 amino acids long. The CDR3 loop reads CSAKSSDSLAKNIQYF.

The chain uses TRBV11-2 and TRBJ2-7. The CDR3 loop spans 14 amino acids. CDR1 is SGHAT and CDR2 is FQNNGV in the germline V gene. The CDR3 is CASSRPGNPYEQYF.

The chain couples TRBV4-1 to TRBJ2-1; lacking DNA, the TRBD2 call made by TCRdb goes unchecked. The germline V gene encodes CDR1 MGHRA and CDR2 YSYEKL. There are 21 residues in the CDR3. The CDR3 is CASSQDADLRERLPAGDEQFF.

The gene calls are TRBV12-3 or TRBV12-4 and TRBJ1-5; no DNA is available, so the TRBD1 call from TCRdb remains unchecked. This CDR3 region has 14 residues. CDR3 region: CASSYRQGATPQHF.